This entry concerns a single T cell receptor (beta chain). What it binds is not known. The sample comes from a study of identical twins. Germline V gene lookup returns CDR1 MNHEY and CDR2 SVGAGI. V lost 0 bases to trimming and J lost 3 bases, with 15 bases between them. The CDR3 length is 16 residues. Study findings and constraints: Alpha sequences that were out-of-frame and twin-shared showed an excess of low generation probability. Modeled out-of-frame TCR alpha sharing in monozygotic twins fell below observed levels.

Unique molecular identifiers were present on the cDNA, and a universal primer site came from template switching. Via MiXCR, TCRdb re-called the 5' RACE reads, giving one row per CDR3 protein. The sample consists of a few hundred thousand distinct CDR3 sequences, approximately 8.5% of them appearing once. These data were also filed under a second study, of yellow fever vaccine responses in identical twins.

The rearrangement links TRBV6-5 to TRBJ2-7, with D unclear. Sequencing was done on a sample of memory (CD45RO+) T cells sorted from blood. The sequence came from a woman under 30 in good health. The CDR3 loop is CASSYSTGIPNYEQYF. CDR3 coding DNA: TGTGCCAGCAGTTACTCGACCGGCATCCCAAACTACGAGCAGTACTTC.